This TCR beta chain appears in the sequencing data of a study of blood T cell repertoires in COVID-19. As for the study in general: PBMCs, B-cell-depleted T cells, or T cells provided the cDNA or gDNA that made up the material.

The J segment lost 6 bases and the V segment lost 5 bases, leaving 5 bases of the junction unmatched. The CDR3 contains 13 residues. Germline assignment: CDR1 KGHSH and CDR2 LQKENI. Authors' data handling: Nucleated cell counts were estimated from reference gene primer amplification. Assay: immunoSEQ multiplex PCR; the TCRdb copy retains only in-frame clones and omits some. V and J calls and clone size are copied from that table; D and trimming were computed from the DNA. This table has 25,000 to 30,000 clones, 85% appearing once. The sequenced sample was peripheral blood. This chain connects TRBV18 to TRBJ2-7; TRBD1 matches 9 bases. The sequence was collected from a human donor in a cohort sampled during active COVID-19. The CDR3 spells CASSDGQGSEQYF. In nucleotides, the CDR3 is TGTGCCAGCTCAGATGGACAGGGGAGCGAGCAGTACTTC.